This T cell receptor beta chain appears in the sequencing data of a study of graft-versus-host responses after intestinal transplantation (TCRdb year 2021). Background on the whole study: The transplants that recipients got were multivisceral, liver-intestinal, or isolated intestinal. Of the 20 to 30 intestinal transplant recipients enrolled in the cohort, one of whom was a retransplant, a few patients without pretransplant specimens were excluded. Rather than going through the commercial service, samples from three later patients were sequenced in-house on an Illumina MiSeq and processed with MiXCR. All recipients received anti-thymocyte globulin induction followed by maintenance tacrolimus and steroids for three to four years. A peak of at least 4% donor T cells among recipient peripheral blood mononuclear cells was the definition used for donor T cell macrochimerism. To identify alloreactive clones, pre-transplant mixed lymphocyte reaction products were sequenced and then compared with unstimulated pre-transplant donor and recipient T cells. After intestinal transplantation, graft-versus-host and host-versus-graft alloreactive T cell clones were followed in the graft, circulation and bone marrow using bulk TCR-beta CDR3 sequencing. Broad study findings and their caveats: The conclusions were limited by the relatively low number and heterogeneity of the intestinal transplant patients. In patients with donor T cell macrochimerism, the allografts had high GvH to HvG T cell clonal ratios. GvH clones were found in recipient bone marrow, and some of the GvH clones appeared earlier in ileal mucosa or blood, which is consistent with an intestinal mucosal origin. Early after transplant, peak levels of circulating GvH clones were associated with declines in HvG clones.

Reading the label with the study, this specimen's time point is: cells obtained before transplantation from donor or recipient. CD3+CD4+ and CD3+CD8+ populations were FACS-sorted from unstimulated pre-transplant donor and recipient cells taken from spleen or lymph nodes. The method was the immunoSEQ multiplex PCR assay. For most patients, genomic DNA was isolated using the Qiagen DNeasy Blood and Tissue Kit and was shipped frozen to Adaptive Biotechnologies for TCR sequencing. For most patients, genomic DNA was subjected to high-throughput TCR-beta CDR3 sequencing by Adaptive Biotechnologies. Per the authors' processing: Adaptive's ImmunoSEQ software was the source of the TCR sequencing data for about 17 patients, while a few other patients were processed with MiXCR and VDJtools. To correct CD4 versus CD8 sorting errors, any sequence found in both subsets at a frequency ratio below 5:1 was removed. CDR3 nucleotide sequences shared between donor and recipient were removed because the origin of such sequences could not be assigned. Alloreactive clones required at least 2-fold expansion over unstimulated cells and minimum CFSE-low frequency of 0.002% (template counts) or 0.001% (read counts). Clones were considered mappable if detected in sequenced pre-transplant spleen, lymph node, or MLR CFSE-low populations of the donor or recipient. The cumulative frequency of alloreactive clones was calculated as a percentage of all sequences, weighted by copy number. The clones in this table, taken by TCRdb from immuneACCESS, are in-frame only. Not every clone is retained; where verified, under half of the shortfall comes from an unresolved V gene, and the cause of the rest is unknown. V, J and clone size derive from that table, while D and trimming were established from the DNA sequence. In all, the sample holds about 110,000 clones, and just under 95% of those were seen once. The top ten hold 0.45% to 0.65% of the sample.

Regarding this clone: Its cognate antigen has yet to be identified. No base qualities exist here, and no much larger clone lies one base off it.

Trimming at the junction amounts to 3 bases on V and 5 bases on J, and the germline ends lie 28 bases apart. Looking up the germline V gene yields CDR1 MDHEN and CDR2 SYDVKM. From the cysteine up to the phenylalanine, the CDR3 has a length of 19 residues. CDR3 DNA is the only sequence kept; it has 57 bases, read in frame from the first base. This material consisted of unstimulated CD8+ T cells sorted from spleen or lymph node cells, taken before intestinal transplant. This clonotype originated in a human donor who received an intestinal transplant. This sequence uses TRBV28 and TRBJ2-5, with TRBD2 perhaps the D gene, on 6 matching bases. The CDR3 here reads CASSFGGGDTSLDWETQYF. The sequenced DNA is TGTGCCAGCAGTTTTGGTGGAGGGGATACTAGTTTGGATTGGGAGACCCAGTACTTC.